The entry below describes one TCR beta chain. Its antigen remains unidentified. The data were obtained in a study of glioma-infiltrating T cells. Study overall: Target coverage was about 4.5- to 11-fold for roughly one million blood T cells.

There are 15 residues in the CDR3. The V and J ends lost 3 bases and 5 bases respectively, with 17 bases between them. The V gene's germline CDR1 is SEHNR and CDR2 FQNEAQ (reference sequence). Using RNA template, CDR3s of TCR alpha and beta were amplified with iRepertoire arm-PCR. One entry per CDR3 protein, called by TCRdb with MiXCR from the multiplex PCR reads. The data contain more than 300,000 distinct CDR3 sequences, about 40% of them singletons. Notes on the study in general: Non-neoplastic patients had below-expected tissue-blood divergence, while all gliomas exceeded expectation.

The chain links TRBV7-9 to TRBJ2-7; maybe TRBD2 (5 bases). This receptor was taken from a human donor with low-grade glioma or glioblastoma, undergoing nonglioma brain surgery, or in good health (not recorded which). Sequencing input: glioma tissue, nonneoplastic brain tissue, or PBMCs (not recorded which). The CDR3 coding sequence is TGTGCCAGCAGCTTGGAGGCCCCGCGTTTCCACGAGCAGTACTTC. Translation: CASSLEAPRFHEQYF.